The 16 T cell receptor beta chains presented below share a single source sample, sequenced in a study of blood T cell repertoires in COVID-19. The repertoire was sequenced with immunoSEQ multiplex PCR; TCRdb's copy has only in-frame clones and lacks some. Here the sample spans about 280,000 clones, around 88% being singletons. Sequencing input: peripheral blood. The receptors stem from a woman aged 25 to 45 who had recovered from COVID-19.

The J gene is TRBJ2-7, the V gene TRBV7-9; a possible D gene is TRBD1 (6 bases). This CDR3 spans 15 amino acids. V dropped 1 base and J dropped 5 bases, with 15 bases sitting between them. The germline gives CDR1 SEHNR, CDR2 FQNEAQ (reference sequence). CDR3 residues: CASSLVVRGSDEQYF. DNA of the CDR3: TGTGCCAGCAGCTTAGTTGTTAGGGGGTCGGACGAGCAGTACTTC.

The rearrangement links TRBV30 to TRBJ1-2; no clear D. Trimming left V 0 bases short and J 0 bases short, with 14 bases between. The germline V gene has CDR1 GTSNPN and CDR2 SVGIG (reference sequence). The CDR3 contains 16 residues. CDR3 DNA: TGTGCCTGGAGTGTATTAACCCAACTTTCTAACTATGGCTACACCTTC. This sequence encodes CAWSVLTQLSNYGYTF.

The chain recombines TRBV3-1 (or the pseudogene TRBV3-2) with TRBJ2-1; 10 bases align to TRBD2. This CDR3 is 15 amino acids long. The germline CDR1 and CDR2 sequences are LGHDT and YNNKEL (reference sequence). V shed 7 bases and J 3 bases; nucleotides not matched to a gene: 6. The CDR3 DNA follows: TGTGCCAGCACCTGGACTAGCGGATACTACAATGAGCAGTTCTTC. It is translated as CASTWTSGYYNEQFF.

This clone was found a few times. The chain is built from TRBV29-1 and TRBJ2-3; D possibly corresponds to TRBD2 (5 bases). Germline assignment: CDR1 SQVTM and CDR2 ANQGSEA. V was clipped by 3 bases and J by 6 bases, with 13 bases between them. CDR3 length: 13 residues. The CDR3 nucleotides read TGCAGCGTTGAGTTCTTCGGGGTGGATACGCAGTATTTT. Amino acid sequence: CSVEFFGVDTQYF.

This chain uses TRBV27 with TRBJ2-2; weak D call: TRBD1 (6 bases). With 4 bases removed from V and 6 bases from J, the gap between germline ends came to 6 bases. CDR1 is MNHEY and CDR2 is SMNVEV in the germline V gene (reference sequence). CDR3 length: 12 amino acids. The DNA for the CDR3 is TGTGCCAGCAGTTCAGGGGCCGGGGAGCTGTTTTTT. Translated, it gives CASSSGAGELFF.

The chain carries TRBV7-9 and TRBJ1-1; D call uncertain. V was pared by 3 bases and J by 2 bases, with 13 bases between. Germline V gene sequence: CDR1 SEHNR, CDR2 FQNEAQ (reference sequence). The CDR3 runs to 15 residues. CDR3 sequence reads: CASSFQEGSNTEAFF. CDR3 nucleotide sequence: TGTGCCAGCAGCTTTCAGGAAGGATCTAACACTGAAGCTTTCTTT. The full variable domain, with the rest looked up from reference TRBV7-9 and TRBJ1-1, is DTGVSQNPRHKITKRGQNVTFRCDPISEHNRLYWYRQTLGQGPEFLTYFQNEAQLEKSRLLSDRFSAERPKGSFSTLEIQRTEQGDSAMYLCASSFQEGSNTEAFFGQGTRLTVV.

V usage is TRBV10-3 and J usage is TRBJ1-2; perhaps TRBD1 as D (6 bases). The CDR3 is 14 residues long. CDR1 and CDR2 from the germline V gene are ENHRY and SYGVKD. Trimming removed 4 bases at V and 6 bases at J, with 15 bases between. The CDR3 DNA sequence: TGTGCCATCAGTGCGGGGGGGGGCCCCCATGGCTACACCTTC. This encodes CAISAGGGPHGYTF.

This chain connects TRBV15 to TRBJ2-1; the D gene is possibly TRBD2 (7 bases). Germline lookup yields CDR1 LNHNV and CDR2 YYDKDF (reference sequence). V was pared by 5 bases and J by 8 bases, with 16 bases between. This CDR3 has 14 residues. The CDR3 DNA reads as TGTGCCACCAGCCTCGGTATAGGGGGGGATGAGCAGTTCTTC. As protein: CATSLGIGGDEQFF.

The chain combines TRBV5-4 with TRBJ2-6; 10 nucleotides line up with TRBD1. Germline V lookup: CDR1 SGHNT, CDR2 YYREEE (reference sequence). The V and J ends lost 4 bases and 3 bases, in that order; junction bases with no gene match: 7. This CDR3 is 17 amino acids long. CDR3 amino acids: CASSRPDRGLGANVLTF. CDR3 bases: TGTGCCAGCAGCCGACCAGACAGGGGGCTTGGGGCCAACGTCCTGACTTTC.

The rearrangement uses TRBV6-5 and TRBJ2-2, with 10 bases identical to TRBD2. The CDR3 is 15 amino acids. Germline loops: CDR1 MNHEY, CDR2 SVGAGI. J was trimmed by 2 bases and V by 6 bases; bases with no gene match: 3. CDR3 nucleotides: TGTGCCAGCAGGGCACTAGCGGGAAACACCGGGGAGCTGTTTTTT. Its translation: CASRALAGNTGELFF.

The genes are TRBV7-2 and TRBJ2-5, with no clear D. The CDR3 has 14 residues. V dropped 1 base and J dropped 2 bases, with 8 bases sitting between them. Germline V CDR1 and CDR2: SGHTA, FQGNSA. CDR3 nucleotides: TGTGCCAGCAGCTTAGGGCGGTCACAAGAGACCCAGTACTTC. This translates into CASSLGRSQETQYF.

The count of this clone is one. This chain uses TRBV2 with TRBJ2-4; 9 bases line up with TRBD2. Per the germline V gene, CDR1 is SNHLY and CDR2 is FYNNEI. There are 15 residues in the CDR3. V shed 6 bases and J 6 bases; nucleotides not matched to a gene: 9. CDR3 loop: CASRDRLAAPNIQYF. DNA for the CDR3: TGTGCCAGCAGGGACCGACTAGCGGCACCAAACATTCAGTACTTC.

The chain links TRBV15 to TRBJ2-4, with 7 positions matching TRBD2. Germline V lookup: CDR1 LNHNV, CDR2 YYDKDF (reference sequence). The V gene end was trimmed by 9 bases and the J gene end by 8 bases; junction bases not matched to a gene: 10. CDR3 length equals 13 residues. As DNA, the CDR3 is TGTGCCACAGGAACTTTACGGGGGGACATTCAGTACTTC. Translation gives CATGTLRGDIQYF.

The table lists this clone with a count of one. J is TRBJ2-7 and V is TRBV24-1, with TRBD2 matching over 7 bases. Germline V gene lookup returns CDR1 KGHDR and CDR2 SFDVKD. This CDR3 contains 11 residues. The junction had 2 bases not matched to a gene; V was cut back by 9 bases and J by 4 bases. The CDR3 DNA is TGTGCCACCGGGGAGGGGTACGAGCAGTACTTC. The encoded protein is CATGEGYEQYF.

This clone is a singleton in its sample. The chain carries TRBV12-5 and TRBJ2-3; 7 bases are shared with TRBD1. Germline CDR1 reads LGHNT; CDR2 reads FRNRAP. This CDR3 is 16 amino acids long. Trimming at V came to 3 bases and at J to 2 bases, leaving 8 bases not matched to a gene. CDR3 nucleotides: TGTGCTAGTGGTTTAGGGACAGACCCCCTCACAGATACGCAGTATTTT. It specifies CASGLGTDPLTDTQYF. The full variable domain, its missing parts supplied by reference TRBV12-5 and TRBJ2-3, is DARVTQTPRHKVTEMGQEVTMRCQPILGHNTVFWYRQTMMQGLELLAYFRNRAPLDDSGMPKDRFSAEMPDATLATLKIQPSEPRDSAVYFCASGLGTDPLTDTQYFGPGTRLTVL.

The rearrangement joins TRBV7-2 to TRBJ2-7, with D hard to call. Looked up from germline, CDR1 is SGHTA and CDR2 is FQGNSA. Trimming removed 1 base from V and 0 bases from J, with 10 bases in between. CDR3 length: 15 residues. The CDR3 DNA follows: TGTGCCAGCAGCTTAGTCGACCGGAGCTCCTACGAGCAGTACTTC. Its translation is CASSLVDRSSYEQYF.